This section outlines one T cell receptor beta chain sequence together with its context. The cryopreserved samples used held roughly 0.9-10 million PBMC prior to extraction of DNA. Sequencing relied on immunoSEQ assay v3.0, run at survey level. TCRdb keeps only in-frame clones here, not all; method: immunoSEQ multiplex PCR. The table records under 15,000 clones, 82% of them present only once. This entry belongs to a study of long-term antiretroviral therapy in people with HIV. V lost 5 bases and J lost 2; bases outside the gene matches: 13. From germline, CDR1 is SGHVS and CDR2 FNYEAQ. The CDR3 loop spans 17 amino acids.

The rearrangement uses TRBV7-6 and TRBJ2-3, with 7 bases that match TRBD1. The clonotype originates from a man aged 50 or older with HIV. Sequencing used unsorted PBMCs, obtained around 8 years after starting antiretroviral therapy. This CDR3 reads CASSLSYRGKDTDTQYF. CDR3 nucleotide sequence: TGTGCCAGCAGCCTCAGTTACAGGGGAAAGGACACAGATACGCAGTATTTT.